The present T cell receptor beta chain was sequenced within a study of T cell responses to AZD1222 COVID-19 vaccine. Study outcomes and limitations: At 160-218 and 743-854, vaccine-associated CD4 TCRs were dominant, and they spanned spike. Unmutated variant regions reportedly attract nearly half of all spike-specific TCRs. It should be noted that donors were predominantly white British and more often female, and clonal diversity was possibly underestimated. It was only after the peak T cell response that any repertoires were sampled.

Looked up from germline, CDR1 is MNHEY and CDR2 is SMNVEV (reference sequence). Trimming removed 6 bases from V and 0 bases from J, with 9 bases in between. This CDR3 contains 14 residues. Profiling relied on immunoSEQ multiplex PCR, and the TCRdb table lists in-frame clones only, not all of them. This table has 150,000 or so clones, 70% to 90% appearing once. Only one count was recorded for this clone. As yet, its antigen is unknown. The TCR was taken from an adult in good health. This sequence joins TRBV27 and TRBJ1-3; unclear D gene. The source material was peripheral blood, sampled on day 0 of AZD1222 vaccination. The CDR3 reads CASSPGSSGNTIYF. In nucleotides, the CDR3 is TGTGCCAGCAGCCCCGGGTCCTCTGGAAACACCATATATTTT.